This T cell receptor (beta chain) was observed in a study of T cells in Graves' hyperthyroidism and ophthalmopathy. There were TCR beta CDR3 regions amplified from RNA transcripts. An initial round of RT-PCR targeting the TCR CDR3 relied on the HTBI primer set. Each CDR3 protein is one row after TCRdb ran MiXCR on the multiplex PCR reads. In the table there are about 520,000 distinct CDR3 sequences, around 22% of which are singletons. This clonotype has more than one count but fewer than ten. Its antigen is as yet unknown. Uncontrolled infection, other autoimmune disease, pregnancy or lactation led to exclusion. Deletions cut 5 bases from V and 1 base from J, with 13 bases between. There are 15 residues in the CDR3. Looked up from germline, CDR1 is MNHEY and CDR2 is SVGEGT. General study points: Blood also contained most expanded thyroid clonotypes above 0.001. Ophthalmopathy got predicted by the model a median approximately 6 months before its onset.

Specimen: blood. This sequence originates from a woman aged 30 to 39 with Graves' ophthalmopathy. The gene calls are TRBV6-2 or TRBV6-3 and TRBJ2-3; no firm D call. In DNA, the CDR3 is TGTGCCAGCAGTCCGCACAGCTATGGCACAGATACGCAGTATTTT. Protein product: CASSPHSYGTDTQYF.